This T cell receptor beta chain was retrieved from a study of blood T cell repertoires in COVID-19. Whole-study context: COVID-19 samples, acute and convalescent, were from the United States, Italy and Spain. PBMCs, B-cell-depleted T cells, or T cells were the source of the cDNA or gDNA that made up the material.

The V and J ends lost 4 bases and 0 bases, in that order; junction bases with no gene match: 4. The CDR3 length is 15 residues. The germline gives CDR1 LGHNA, CDR2 YSLEER. Original methodology: Reference gene primer amplification gave estimated nucleated cell counts. Sequencing was performed with immunoSEQ multiplex PCR; in TCRdb, only in-frame clones are kept and a portion is missing. V, J and clone size reflect that table, while D and trimming were determined from the DNA. The table records 200,000 to 250,000 clones, around 80% of them present only once. Sequenced: peripheral blood. The TCR was taken from a woman aged 55-75 years who had recovered from COVID-19. The chain has TRBV4-3 and TRBJ2-3, with 7 bases matching TRBD2. Here the CDR3 reads CASSRAGVSTDTQYF. CDR3 in DNA: TGCGCCAGCAGCCGGGCGGGGGTGAGCACAGATACGCAGTATTTT.